The 8 T cell receptor beta chains in this list originate from one sample, sequenced in a study of a mutant IDH1 vaccine in newly diagnosed glioma. The data were produced by immunoSEQ multiplex PCR, yet TCRdb's version contains in-frame clones alone and is incomplete. Among under 150,000 clones, 85% to 90% were seen once, and the ten largest hold 0.6% to 0.75%. No antigen has been identified for these receptors. Indicated time point: week 11, during vaccination. Vaccine doses each comprised 300 ug of mutant IDH1 20-mer peptide, with topical imiquimod. The sequenced sample was PBMCs, obtained from a glioma patient whose treatment included an IDH1 peptide vaccine. These receptor sequences come from a woman aged 45-65 years with glioma.

The chain uses TRBV7-2 and TRBJ2-5; D not resolved. Germline-derived CDR1 and CDR2 are SGHTA and FQGNSA. Trimming shortened V by 4 bases and J by 5 bases, and 8 bases separated the two germline ends. The length of the CDR3 is 12 residues. CDR3 sequence reads: CASSSRRETQYF. CDR3 sequence (DNA): TGTGCCAGCAGCTCCAGACGGGAGACCCAGTACTTC.

For this clone: Other DNA sequences within the sample encode an identical CDR3. This chain joins TRBV2 and TRBJ1-5; tentative D call: TRBD1 (6 bases). V was shortened by 3 bases and J by 7 bases, with 10 bases between the two germline ends. Germline-derived CDR1 and CDR2 are SNHLY and FYNNEI. The CDR3 sequence is 13 residues long. The CDR3 loop reads CASSDRGGQPQHF. CDR3 nucleotide sequence: TGTGCCAGCAGTGACAGGGGCGGACAGCCCCAGCATTTT.

This chain uses TRBV5-1 with TRBJ1-2; D remains unclear. The V end lost 0 bases, the J end lost 2 bases, and 5 bases lay between the germline ends. This CDR3 has 13 amino acids. Germline loops: CDR1 SGHRS, CDR2 YFSETQ. The CDR3: CASSLVPNYGYTF. The DNA for the CDR3 is TGCGCCAGCAGCTTGGTCCCCAACTATGGCTACACCTTC.

This clone has a single count. The gene calls are TRBV29-1 and TRBJ2-7; 14 nucleotides match TRBD2. The CDR3 spans 23 residues. CDR1 and CDR2 (germline): SQVTM, ANQGSEA. The trim removed 1 base at V and 0 bases at J, leaving 23 bases unmatched. The CDR3 coding sequence is TGCAGCGTTGAAGCCCGCTCTCGGGCTGCGGGACTAGCGGGAGCACCTCTCTCCTACGAGCAGTACTTC. It specifies CSVEARSRAAGLAGAPLSYEQYF.

V gene TRBV29-1 combines with J gene TRBJ1-2; D might be TRBD1 (6 bases). The CDR3 runs 12 residues. Per germline, CDR1 SQVTM and CDR2 ANQGSEA. The V end lost 6 bases, the J end lost 1 base, and 9 bases lay between the germline ends. For the CDR3, the DNA is TGCAGCGTGGGGGACATTAACTATGGCTACACCTTC. This encodes CSVGDINYGYTF.

The V gene is TRBV5-4, the J gene TRBJ2-7; perhaps TRBD1 as D (6 bases). The germline gives CDR1 SGHNT, CDR2 YYREEE (reference sequence). The V end was cut by 2 bases, the J end by 0 bases, with 9 bases between. This CDR3 has 14 residues. The CDR3 reads CASSFAGASYEQYF. The CDR3 DNA reads TGTGCCAGCAGCTTCGCAGGGGCCTCCTACGAGCAGTACTTC.

This clone was counted a few times. The rearrangement joins TRBV7-8 to TRBJ2-3; 8 bases are a match to TRBD2. V was clipped by 5 bases and J by 1 base; unmatched bases: 8. The length of the CDR3 is 16 residues. CDR1 SGHVS and CDR2 FQNEAQ come from the germline V gene. As DNA, the CDR3 is TGTGCCAGCAGCCCCCCCCTGCGGGAGGGCACAGATACGCAGTATTTT. It is translated as CASSPPLREGTDTQYF.

The chain recombines TRBV13 with TRBJ2-7; 12 nucleotides line up with TRBD1. CDR1 is PRHDT, CDR2 FYEKMQ, per germline (reference sequence). J gave up 5 bases and V 4 bases, and 6 bases lay outside the gene matches. This CDR3 has 15 amino acids. The CDR3 loop reads CASSSSGTGGDEQYF. CDR3 sequence (DNA): TGTGCCAGCAGCTCGTCCGGGACAGGGGGCGACGAGCAGTACTTC.